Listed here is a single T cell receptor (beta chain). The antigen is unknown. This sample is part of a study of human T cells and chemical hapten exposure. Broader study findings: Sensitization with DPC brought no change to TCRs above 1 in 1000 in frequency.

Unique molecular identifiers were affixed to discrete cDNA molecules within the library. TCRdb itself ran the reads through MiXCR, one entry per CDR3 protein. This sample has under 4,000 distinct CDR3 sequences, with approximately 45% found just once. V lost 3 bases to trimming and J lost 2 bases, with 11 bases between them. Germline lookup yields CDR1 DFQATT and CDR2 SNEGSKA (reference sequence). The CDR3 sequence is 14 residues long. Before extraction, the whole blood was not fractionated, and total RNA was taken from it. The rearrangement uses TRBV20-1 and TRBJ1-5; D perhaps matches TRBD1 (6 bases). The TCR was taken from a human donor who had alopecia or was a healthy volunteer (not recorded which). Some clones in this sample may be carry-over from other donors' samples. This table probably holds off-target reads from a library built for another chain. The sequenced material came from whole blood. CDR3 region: CSASVGGRNQPQHF. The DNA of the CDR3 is TGCAGTGCTAGTGTAGGGGGTCGCAATCAGCCCCAGCATTTT.